A selection of T cell receptor beta chains follows, all from one sample in a study of blood T cell repertoires in COVID-19. Using immunoSEQ multiplex PCR, the repertoire was profiled, and TCRdb retains in-frame clones only, with some absent. The sample lists about 30,000 clones, around 85% occurring once. The specimen was peripheral blood. The receptors shown here come from a man between 60 and 70 years old with active COVID-19. The CDR3 runs from the conserved cysteine through the conserved F or W. D genes are given only for firm matches. Only some rows state a clone size, as once, few, many or a class for expanded clones.

j_call v_call clone_size d_call cdr3_nt cdr3_aa
TRBJ2-3 TRBV15 - TRBD2 TGTGCCACCAGCACTAAGGGGGGACTAGCAGGTGGTACGCAGTATTTT CATSTKGGLAGGTQYF
TRBJ2-6 TRBV7-9 - - TGTGCCAGCAGCTTAGGGATTACAGGGTCTGGGGCCAACGTCCTGACTTTC CASSLGITGSGANVLTF
TRBJ1-4 TRBV6-5 - - TGTGCCAGCAGTTACACGGAAGCGAATGAAAAACTGTTTTTT CASSYTEANEKLFF
TRBJ2-1 TRBV24-1 - TRBD2 TGTGCCACCAGTGATTACCGGCTAGCGGGAGGAAATGAGCAGTTCTTC CATSDYRLAGGNEQFF
TRBJ2-1 TRBV19 - TRBD2 TGTGCCAGTAGTTTTTGGCTAGCGGACTACAATGAGCAGTTCTTC CASSFWLADYNEQFF
TRBJ2-1 TRBV7-3 - TRBD2 TGTGCCAGCAGCTTACGGGGGAGGGCCGAAAATGAGCAGTTCTTC CASSLRGRAENEQFF
TRBJ2-1 TRBV11-2 - TRBD2 TGTGCCAGCACGGGGCGGGAGGTATACAATGAGCAGTTCTTC CASTGREVYNEQFF
TRBJ2-5 TRBV28 once - TGTGCCAGCACTCCACCCCAGCGCGGGCAAGAGACCCAGTACTTC CASTPPQRGQETQYF
TRBJ2-5 TRBV5-6 - - TGTGCCAGCAGCACCCTTTCGGGGGTGGAGACCCAGTACTTC CASSTLSGVETQYF
TRBJ2-3 TRBV11-2 - - TGTGCCAGCAGCTTAGATCGGCGTGGAGGTCAAGATACGCAGTATTTT CASSLDRRGGQDTQYF
TRBJ1-1 TRBV6-5 - - TGTGCCAGCACCCGACGGGGAGACACTGAAGCTTTCTTT CASTRRGDTEAFF
TRBJ2-3 TRBV28 once TRBD2 TGTGCCAGCAGGGGATACCTTAGCGGGAGAGGTACAGATACGCAGTATTTT CASRGYLSGRGTDTQYF
TRBJ1-5 TRBV6-1 - - TGTGCCAGCAGTGACCCAGGTTATCAGCCCCAGCATTTT CASSDPGYQPQHF
TRBJ2-7 TRBV11-1 - - TGTGCCAGCAGCTTACTAGCGAGCTCCTACGAGCAGTACTTC CASSLLASSYEQYF
TRBJ2-5 TRBV28 - - TGTGCCAGCTTTCCCCGAAGCGGAGTGCGTCTAGAGACCCAGTACTTC CASFPRSGVRLETQYF
TRBJ1-1 TRBV6-5 - - TGTGCCAGCAGCCCCCCCCAGAGCAGGTCGAAAGCTTTCTTT CASSPPQSRSKAFF
TRBJ2-7 TRBV28 - TRBD2 TGTGCCAGCAGTTTAGCGGGAGAAGTCTACGAGCAGTACTTC CASSLAGEVYEQYF
TRBJ2-4 TRBV6-5 - - TGTGCCAGCAGCTTCGGGAGATACATTCAGTACTTC CASSFGRYIQYF
TRBJ1-4 TRBV28 - - TGTGCCAGCAGCCGCGCTGCGATTAATGAAAAACTGTTTTTT CASSRAAINEKLFF
TRBJ2-1 TRBV7-3 - - TGTGCCAGCAGCTTATTCAGAGGTGAGCAGTTCTTC CASSLFRGEQFF
TRBJ2-1 TRBV29-1 - TRBD2 TGCAGCTCAGATAAGGGACTAGCGGAGGGGTTTGAGCAGTTCTTC CSSDKGLAEGFEQFF
TRBJ2-4 TRBV25-1 - - TGTGCCAGCAGTGAATATGCAGGGCCCGCGGACATTCAGTACTTC CASSEYAGPADIQYF
TRBJ2-1 TRBV29-1 - TRBD2 TGCAGCGCCGGTACCCTAGCGGGAGGGCCGAGAGAGCAGTTCTTC CSAGTLAGGPREQFF
TRBJ1-5 TRBV28 - - TGTGCCAGCAGTTTGGCTCGGGGAAATCAGCCCCAGCATTTT CASSLARGNQPQHF
TRBJ2-3 TRBV9 - TRBD2 TGTGCCAGCACCTTAGCGGGAGGCACAGATACGCAGTATTTT CASTLAGGTDTQYF
TRBJ2-1 TRBV5-6 - - TGTGCCAGCAGCTTGTGGAGGTCTAGCACCTACAATGAGCAGTTCTTC CASSLWRSSTYNEQFF
TRBJ1-2 TRBV7-3 - - TGTGCCAGCAGCCTCCAAGGAGGCGGACGTGGCGGCTACACCTTC CASSLQGGGRGGYTF
TRBJ1-3 TRBV7-5 - - TGTGCCAGAAGCTCGGGACAGGGTGCTGGAAACACCATATATTTT CARSSGQGAGNTIYF
TRBJ1-2 TRBV5-4 - TRBD1 TGTGCCAGCAGCCCCAGGGACAGCCCCTATGGCTACACCTTC CASSPRDSPYGYTF
TRBJ1-3 TRBV5-1 - - TGCGCCAGCAGCTTGGCCGGGGGAGGGAGCTCTGGAAACACCATATATTTT CASSLAGGGSSGNTIYF
TRBJ2-7 TRBV6-6 few - TGTGCCAGCAGTTATCAGTGGAGCTCCTACGAGCAGTACTTC CASSYQWSSYEQYF
TRBJ2-7 TRBV10-2 - TRBD2 TGCGCCAGCACCGGCGCGGGGGTCGGCTACGAGCAGTACTTC CASTGAGVGYEQYF
TRBJ2-7 TRBV28 - - TGTGCCAGCAGTTTATTTAGCTCCTACGAGCAGTACTTC CASSLFSSYEQYF
TRBJ2-5 TRBV9 - - TGTGCCAGCAGCGTAGCTGGTAGAGAGACCCAGTACTTC CASSVAGRETQYF
TRBJ2-7 TRBV6-5 - - TGTGCCAGCAGCCGGGACACCGCTCTCTACGAGCAGTACTTC CASSRDTALYEQYF
TRBJ1-2 TRBV7-9 once TRBD1 TGTGCCAGCAGCGAGGAGGACAGGGCTTCTGGCTACACCTTC CASSEEDRASGYTF
TRBJ2-3 TRBV20-1 - TRBD1 TGCAGTCCACAGGGGAAAGATACGCAGTATTTT CSPQGKDTQYF
TRBJ2-1 TRBV11-2 - TRBD1 TGTGCCAGCAGCTTGGCCCCAGACAGGGTGGCGAATGAGCAGTTCTTC CASSLAPDRVANEQFF
TRBJ2-1 TRBV19 - TRBD2 TGTGCCAGTATGAGGGGACTAGCGGGCACCCAAGACGGCAATGAGCAGTTCTTC CASMRGLAGTQDGNEQFF
TRBJ2-4 TRBV19 - TRBD1 TGTGCCAGTAACCCGGGTTTGGTCGGGACAGCTAACATTCAGTACTTC CASNPGLVGTANIQYF
TRBJ2-4 TRBV3-1/TRBV3-2 - - TGTGCCAGCAGCCTCGAAACAGGAGGGGCCAAAAACATTCAGTACTTC CASSLETGGAKNIQYF